Listed below are T cell receptor beta chains from one sample, sequenced in a study of T cell responses to AZD1222 COVID-19 vaccine. The protocol was immunoSEQ multiplex PCR, while the TCRdb copy is restricted to in-frame clones and leaves out a portion. The table includes roughly 150,000 clones, 90% to 95% detected once. The starting material was peripheral blood, obtained on day 0 of AZD1222 vaccination. The receptors here all came from an adult in good health. The CDR3 runs from the conserved cysteine through the conserved F or W. A D gene is named only where the DNA matches it firmly. Size is omitted from some rows. Given values are once, few, many or a class for expanded clones.

>15|TRBV4-3|TRBJ2-1|TRBD1|-
CASSLVDQGDNEQFF
TGCGCCAGCAGCCTCGTCGACCAGGGGGACAATGAGCAGTTCTTC
>15|TRBV7-3|TRBJ2-1|TRBD1|-
CASSLDRGLNNEQFF
TGTGCCAGCAGCTTGGACAGGGGGCTAAACAATGAGCAGTTCTTC
>14|TRBV11-3|TRBJ2-5|-|-
CASSRDKLRVTQYF
TGTGCCAGCAGCCGGGACAAGCTTAGGGTGACCCAGTACTTC
>12|TRBV7-9|TRBJ2-3|-|-
CASREMVDTQYF
TGTGCCAGCAGGGAAATGGTGGATACGCAGTATTTT
>11|TRBV20-1|TRBJ1-2|-|-
CSASRDILWTF
TGCAGTGCTTCCCGGGACATTCTATGGACCTTC
>13|TRBV5-4|TRBJ2-7|TRBD2|-
CASSLGGGYEQYF
TGTGCCAGCAGCTTGGGCGGGGGATACGAGCAGTACTTC
>14|TRBV7-2|TRBJ2-3|-|-
CASAVGSSTDTQYF
TGTGCCAGCGCGGTAGGGTCTAGCACAGATACGCAGTATTTT
>14|TRBV7-9|TRBJ1-2|TRBD1|-
CASSLAGGANGYTF
TGTGCCAGCAGCTTAGCAGGGGGCGCTAATGGCTACACCTTC
>13|TRBV12-3/TRBV12-4|TRBJ1-1|TRBD1|-
CASRPPGGTEAFF
TGTGCCAGCAGGCCCCCAGGGGGAACTGAAGCTTTCTTT
>12|TRBV7-2|TRBJ2-1|-|-
CASSSFYDEQFF
TGTGCCAGCAGCTCTTTTTATGATGAGCAGTTCTTC
>14|TRBV30|TRBJ1-2|-|-
CAWSVDSLHYGYTF
TGTGCCTGGAGTGTTGACAGTTTACATTATGGCTACACCTTC
>14|TRBV7-8|TRBJ2-7|TRBD1|-
CASSSGTGTYEQYF
TGTGCCAGCAGCTCCGGGACAGGGACCTACGAGCAGTACTTC
>14|TRBV28|TRBJ1-2|-|-
CASSLLQGSLSYTF
TGTGCCAGCAGTTTACTTCAGGGCTCGCTCAGCTACACCTTC
>15|TRBV5-1|TRBJ2-7|TRBD1|-
CASSPPDRSRNEQYF
TGCGCCAGCAGTCCCCCGGACAGGTCGAGAAACGAGCAGTACTTC
>19|TRBV5-5|TRBJ2-1|-|-
CASHLSQGWVQSSYNEQFF
TGTGCCAGCCACCTCAGTCAGGGCTGGGTCCAAAGCTCCTACAATGAGCAGTTCTTC
>13|TRBV15|TRBJ1-1|-|once
CATSPTPGTEAFF
TGTGCCACCAGCCCCACCCCGGGGACTGAAGCTTTCTTT
>20|TRBV13|TRBJ2-1|TRBD2|-
CASSLGPTSGGIAVLNEQFF
TGTGCCAGCAGCTTAGGCCCGACTAGCGGGGGGATCGCCGTACTCAATGAGCAGTTCTTC
>15|TRBV2|TRBJ2-2|-|-
CASSQVKPSTGELFF
TGTGCCAGCAGCCAAGTAAAGCCCTCCACCGGGGAGCTGTTTTTT
>15|TRBV11-2|TRBJ1-5|-|once
CASSLDQLGNQPQHF
TGTGCCAGCAGCTTAGATCAGTTAGGCAATCAGCCCCAGCATTTT
>13|TRBV10-3|TRBJ1-2|TRBD1|once
CAISEGQGYGYTF
TGTGCCATCAGTGAGGGACAGGGCTATGGCTACACCTTC
>13|TRBV4-3|TRBJ2-5|-|-
CASSQAPGETQYF
TGCGCCAGCAGCCAAGCCCCAGGAGAGACCCAGTACTTC
>16|TRBV5-6|TRBJ2-3|TRBD2|-
CASRYSGGSGTDTQYF
TGTGCCAGCAGGTATAGCGGGGGTTCCGGCACAGATACGCAGTATTTT
>13|TRBV12-3/TRBV12-4|TRBJ1-2|-|once
CASSLGQNYGYTF
TGTGCCAGCAGTTTAGGACAGAACTATGGCTACACCTTC
>16|TRBV5-1|TRBJ1-4|TRBD1|-
CASSPPPGGGSEKLFF
TGCGCCAGCAGCCCTCCCCCAGGGGGGGGGAGTGAAAAACTGTTTTTT
>13|TRBV6-1|TRBJ1-5|-|few
CASSERVGQPQHF
TGTGCCAGCAGTGAAAGGGTAGGTCAGCCCCAGCATTTT
>15|TRBV14|TRBJ2-1|TRBD2|-
CASSRELAGLDEQFF
TGTGCCAGCAGCCGCGAACTAGCGGGATTAGATGAGCAGTTCTTC
>11|TRBV12-3/TRBV12-4|TRBJ2-1|-|-
CASSLQFAQFF
TGTGCCAGCAGTCTCCAGTTCGCGCAGTTCTTC
>12|TRBV7-9|TRBJ1-1|-|-
CASSHGPPEAFF
TGTGCCAGCAGTCACGGACCACCAGAAGCTTTCTTT
>15|TRBV13|TRBJ2-6|-|-
CASRLLMSGANVLTF
TGTGCCAGCAGACTTCTGATGTCTGGGGCCAACGTCCTGACTTTC
>14|TRBV5-6|TRBJ1-2|TRBD1|-
CASSLQGAGAGYTF
TGTGCCAGCAGCTTACAGGGGGCCGGTGCCGGCTACACCTTC
>16|TRBV7-9|TRBJ2-1|TRBD2|-
CASSLDSGGRRNEQFF
TGTGCCAGCAGCTTAGATTCTGGCGGGAGGAGGAATGAGCAGTTCTTC
>13|TRBV6-2/TRBV6-3|TRBJ1-2|TRBD1|-
CASSRPGGYGYTF
TGTGCCAGCAGTCGGCCAGGGGGCTATGGCTACACCTTC
>14|TRBV9|TRBJ2-2|-|-
CASSVTGNTGELFF
TGTGCCAGCAGCGTGACAGGGAACACCGGGGAGCTGTTTTTT